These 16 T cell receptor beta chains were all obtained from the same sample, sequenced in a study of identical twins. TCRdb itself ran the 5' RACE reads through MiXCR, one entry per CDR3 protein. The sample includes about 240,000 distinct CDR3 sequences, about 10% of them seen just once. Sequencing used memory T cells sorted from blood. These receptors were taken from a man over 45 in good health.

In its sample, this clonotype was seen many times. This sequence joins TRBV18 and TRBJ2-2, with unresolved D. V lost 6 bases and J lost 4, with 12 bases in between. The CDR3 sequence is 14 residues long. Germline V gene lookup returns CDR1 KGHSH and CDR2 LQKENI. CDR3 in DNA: TGTGCCAGCTCCCCCCCATCGATCACCGGGGAGCTGTTTTTT. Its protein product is CASSPPSITGELFF.

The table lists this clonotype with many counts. CDR3 DNA: TGTGCCAGCAGTCTGATAGCGGGGGGGCGGGTCAATGAGCAGTTCTTC. Translating it yields CASSLIAGGRVNEQFF. V usage is TRBV27 and J usage is TRBJ2-1; 11 positions match TRBD2. Per the germline V gene, CDR1 is MNHEY and CDR2 is SMNVEV (reference sequence). This CDR3 spans 16 amino acids. The trim removed 5 bases at V and 6 bases at J, leaving 9 bases unmatched.

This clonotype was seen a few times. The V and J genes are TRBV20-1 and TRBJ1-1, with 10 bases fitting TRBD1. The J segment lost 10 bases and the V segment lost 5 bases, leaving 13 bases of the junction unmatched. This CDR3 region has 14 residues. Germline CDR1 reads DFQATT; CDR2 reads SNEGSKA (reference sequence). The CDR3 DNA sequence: TGCAGTGCTCGACGACAGGGGGCAGCGTCTTCAGCTTTCTTT. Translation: CSARRQGAASSAFF.

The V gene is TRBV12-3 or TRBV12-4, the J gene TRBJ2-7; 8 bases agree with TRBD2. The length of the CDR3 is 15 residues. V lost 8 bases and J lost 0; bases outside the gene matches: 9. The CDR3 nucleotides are TGTGCCAGCGCCCCCGCGGGGGGCCCCTCCTACGAGCAGTACTTC. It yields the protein CASAPAGGPSYEQYF.

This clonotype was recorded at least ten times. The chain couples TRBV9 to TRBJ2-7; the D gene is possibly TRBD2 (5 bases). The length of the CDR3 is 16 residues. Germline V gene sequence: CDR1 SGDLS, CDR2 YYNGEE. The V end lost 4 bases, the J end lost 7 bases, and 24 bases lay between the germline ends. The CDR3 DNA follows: TGTGCCAGCAGCTCCAGGACTGCCGGGCCCCGTCGAGAGCAGTACTTC. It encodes CASSSRTAGPRREQYF.

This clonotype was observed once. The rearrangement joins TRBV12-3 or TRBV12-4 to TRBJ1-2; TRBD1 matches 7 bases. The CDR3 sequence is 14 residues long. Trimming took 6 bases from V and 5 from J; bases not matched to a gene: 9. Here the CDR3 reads CASSLGGQTYGYTF. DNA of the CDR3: TGTGCCAGCAGCCTAGGGGGACAGACATATGGCTACACCTTC.

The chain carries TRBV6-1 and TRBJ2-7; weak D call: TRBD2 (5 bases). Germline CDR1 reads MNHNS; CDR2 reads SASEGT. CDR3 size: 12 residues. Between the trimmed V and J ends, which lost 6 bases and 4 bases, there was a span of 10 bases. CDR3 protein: CASSERGYEQYF. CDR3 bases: TGTGCCAGCAGCGAGCGCGGGTACGAGCAGTACTTC.

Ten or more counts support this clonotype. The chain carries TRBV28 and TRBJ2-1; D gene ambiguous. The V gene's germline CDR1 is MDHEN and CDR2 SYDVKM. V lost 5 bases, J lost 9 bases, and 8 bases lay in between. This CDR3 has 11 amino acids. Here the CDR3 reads CASSMRSEQFF. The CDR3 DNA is TGTGCCAGCAGTATGAGGAGTGAGCAGTTCTTC.

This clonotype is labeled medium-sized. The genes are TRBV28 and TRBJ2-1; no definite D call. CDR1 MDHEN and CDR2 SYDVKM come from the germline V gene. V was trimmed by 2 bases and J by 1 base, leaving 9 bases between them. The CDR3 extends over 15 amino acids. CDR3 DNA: TGTGCCAGCAGTTTAAGGTCACATTCCTACAATGAGCAGTTCTTC. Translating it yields CASSLRSHSYNEQFF.

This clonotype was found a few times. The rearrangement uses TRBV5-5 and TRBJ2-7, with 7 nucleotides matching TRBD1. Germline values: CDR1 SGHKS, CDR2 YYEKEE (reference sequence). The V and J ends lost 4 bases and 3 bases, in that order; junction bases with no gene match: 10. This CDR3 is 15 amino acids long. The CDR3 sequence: CASSRWEQGLYEQYF. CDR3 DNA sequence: TGTGCCAGCAGCCGATGGGAACAGGGGCTCTACGAGCAGTACTTC.

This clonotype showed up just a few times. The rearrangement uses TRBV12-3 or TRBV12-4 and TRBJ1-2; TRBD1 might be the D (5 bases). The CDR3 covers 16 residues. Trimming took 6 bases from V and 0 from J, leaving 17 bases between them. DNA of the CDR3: TGTGCCAGCAGCCTTAGGGGTTCCCACCCTAACTATGGCTACACCTTC. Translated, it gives CASSLRGSHPNYGYTF.

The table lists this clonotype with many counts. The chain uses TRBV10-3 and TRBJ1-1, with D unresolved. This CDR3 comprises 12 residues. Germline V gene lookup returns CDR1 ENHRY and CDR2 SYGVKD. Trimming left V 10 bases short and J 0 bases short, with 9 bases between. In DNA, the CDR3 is TGTGCCACCAAAGAGGTGAACACTGAAGCTTTCTTT. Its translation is CATKEVNTEAFF.

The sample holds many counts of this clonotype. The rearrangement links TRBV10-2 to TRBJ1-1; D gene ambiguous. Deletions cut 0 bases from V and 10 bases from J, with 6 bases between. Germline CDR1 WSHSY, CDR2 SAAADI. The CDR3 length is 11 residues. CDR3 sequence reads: CASSESSLAFF. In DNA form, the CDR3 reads TGCGCCAGCAGTGAGTCGAGTCTAGCTTTCTTT.

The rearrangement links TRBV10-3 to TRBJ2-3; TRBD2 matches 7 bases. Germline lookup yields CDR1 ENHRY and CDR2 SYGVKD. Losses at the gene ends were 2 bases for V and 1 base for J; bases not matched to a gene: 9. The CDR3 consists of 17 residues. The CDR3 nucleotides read TGTGCCATCAGTGAGGCTAGCGGAAGGGTGGGCACAGATACGCAGTATTTT. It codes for CAISEASGRVGTDTQYF.

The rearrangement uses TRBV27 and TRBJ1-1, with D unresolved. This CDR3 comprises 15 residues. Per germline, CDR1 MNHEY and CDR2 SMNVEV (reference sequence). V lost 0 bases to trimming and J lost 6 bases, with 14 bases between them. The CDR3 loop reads CASSLSVPRGAEAFF. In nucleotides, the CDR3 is TGTGCCAGCAGTTTATCCGTCCCTAGAGGAGCTGAAGCTTTCTTT.

CDR3 in DNA: TGTGCCAGCAGACCACGACTAGCGGGGGCCTACGAGCAGTACTTC. It is translated as CASRPRLAGAYEQYF. This rearrangement joins TRBV6-1 to TRBJ2-7; 12 bases are a match to TRBD2. Germline CDR1 reads MNHNS; CDR2 reads SASEGT. CDR3 length: 15 residues. J lost 2 bases, V lost 6 bases, and 5 bases had no gene match.